The clone carrying this T cell receptor (beta chain) appeared once. The data belong to a study of cytomegalovirus exposure and HLA in healthy donors. About the study: It was reported in a later analysis that the 120 or so validation repertoires used the same platform as the approximately 670 first-cohort repertoires.

Profiled with immunoSEQ multiplex PCR; TCRdb holds only in-frame clones, not every one. The sample records around 190,000 clones, 85% being singletons. Among the approximately 130 subjects of the validation cohort, separate from the approximately 670-subject first cohort, were the donors. V lost 2 bases and J lost 3, with 12 bases in between. The CDR3 sequence is 15 residues long. The germline gives CDR1 MDHEN, CDR2 SYDVKM. The V and J genes are TRBV28 and TRBJ2-3; tentatively, D is TRBD2 (5 bases). The source of this sequence is a man in his late teens or twenties in good health and CMV-seropositive. The sequenced sample consisted of PBMCs. The CDR3, as DNA: TGTGCCAGCAGTTTAGAGCGGACCGGGACAGATACGCAGTATTTT. It encodes CASSLERTGTDTQYF.